The present TCR beta chain was sequenced within a study of blood T cells in healthy people across ages. A second PCR, run for about 6 to 12 cycles, used a sample-barcoded 5' primer plus a J-beta primer mix. A template-switch adaptor with 12 random nucleotides tagged each cDNA molecule. A single record per CDR3 protein comes from TCRdb applying MiXCR to the 5' RACE reads. The data show hundreds of thousands of distinct CDR3 sequences, under 25% seen once. Study-wide points: Per million T cells, the diversity of TCR beta decreased roughly linearly as age advanced.

This clonotype was counted a few times. As yet, its antigen is unknown. The CDR3 is 13 residues long. Trimming took 5 bases from V and 8 from J, leaving 15 bases between them. Germline V gives CDR1 MNHEY, CDR2 SVGAGI. Each individual donor underwent a draw of approximately 10 milliliters of peripheral blood. The chain has TRBV6-5 and TRBJ1-2, with a possible D match to TRBD1 (5 bases). Sequences were obtained from blood. This receptor was identified in a man between 65 and 85 years old in good health. CDR3 loop: CASSPMTVYGYTF. The CDR3 DNA sequence: TGTGCCAGCAGTCCAATGACAGTCTACGGCTACACCTTC.